This record concerns one TCR beta chain sequence. Original handling: Estimation of nucleated cell counts relied on the amplification of reference gene primers. Assay: immunoSEQ multiplex PCR; the TCRdb copy retains only in-frame clones and omits some. V, J and clone size are those of that table, while D and trimming were read from the DNA. The profile covers about 370,000 clones, with around 87% appearing a single time and about 6.5% taken by the ten largest. This CDR3 has 15 residues. CDR1 and CDR2 (germline): SGHTA, FQGNSA. Trimming removed 6 bases from V and 4 bases from J; junction bases left unmatched: 8. The entry originates in a study of blood T cell repertoires in COVID-19. Study information: The United States, Italy and Spain were the sources of the acute and convalescent COVID-19 samples. The analysed material was cDNA or gDNA that came from T cells, B-cell-depleted T cells, or PBMCs.

The sample consisted of peripheral blood. The chain combines TRBV7-2 with TRBJ2-1; 8 nucleotides align to TRBD2. The clonotype originates from a man aged 18 to 29 with active or convalescent COVID-19. CDR3 sequence (DNA): TGTGCCAGCAGACAAAGCGGGGGCGTTTACAATGAGCAGTTCTTC. It is translated as CASRQSGGVYNEQFF. Full variable domain (remainder filled in from reference TRBV7-2 and TRBJ2-1): GAGVSQSPSNKVTEKGKDVELRCDPISGHTALYWYRQSLGQGLEFLIYFQGNSAPDKSGLPSDRFSAERTGGSVSTLTIQRTQQEDSAVYLCASRQSGGVYNEQFFGPGTRLTVL.